The sequence of this T cell receptor beta chain was determined in a study of shared clonotypes between healthy human individuals. Study in general: The donor pool was made up of two women and a few men aged 18 to 49.

This clone has only one observation. The antigen is undetermined. The method was immunoSEQ multiplex PCR; TCRdb's version includes in-frame clones alone and lacks a portion of them. This repertoire shows 700,000 or so clones, more than 70% found once; its top ten account for approximately 1.8%. Overall study results and limits: Across a handful of donors, naive CD4 shared around 5.1%, naive CD8 3.5% to 4%, memory CD4 approximately 2.5%, memory CD8 more than 0.35%. There were few donors, and this limited the genetic and exposure-history diversity represented. Estimated richness values were generally larger in naive subsets than in memory subsets.

Germline CDR1 and CDR2: SGHRS and YFSETQ. The CDR3 is made up of 13 amino acids. Between the trimmed V and J ends, which lost 7 bases and 0 bases, there was a span of 11 bases. The sequence came from a woman aged 25 to 39 in good health. Source material: memory CD4+ T cells sorted from blood. Subset in this sample: CD45RA-negative fraction. V gene TRBV5-1 combines with J gene TRBJ2-7; the D gene is possibly TRBD2 (6 bases). The CDR3 region is CASAGGISYEQYF. The CDR3 DNA is TGCGCCAGCGCTGGCGGGATCTCCTACGAGCAGTACTTC.